The clone carrying this T cell receptor (beta chain) occurred many times. Alongside a J-beta primer mix, a sample-barcoded 5' primer served in a second PCR lasting about 7 to 12 cycles. MiXCR was run by TCRdb on the 5' RACE reads, yielding one entry per CDR3 protein. The table lists roughly 1,700,000 distinct CDR3 sequences, 28% of them singletons. Trimming at V came to 4 bases and at J to 3 bases, leaving 9 bases not matched to a gene. The CDR3 consists of 15 residues. Germline CDR1 DFQATT, CDR2 SNEGSKA (reference sequence). This record comes from a study of blood T cells in healthy people across ages. Study-wide background: Template switching captured about one barcoded beta molecule per two T cells.

Sequencing input: blood. The sequence derives from a woman aged 25 to 45 in good health. The chain has TRBV20-1 and TRBJ2-1; 7 bases match TRBD1. CDR3 coding DNA: TGCAGTGCTACCCCTATGGGGACAGTCTACAATGAGCAGTTCTTC. It yields the protein CSATPMGTVYNEQFF.